This TCR beta chain derives from a study of blood T cells in healthy people across ages. Study-wide findings and caveats: Across samples, TCR beta diversity tracked strongly with naive T cell percentage. Estimates of total diversity, which came from one million sequenced T cells, were considered to be underestimates.

For this clonotype: What it recognizes is unknown.

A J-beta primer mix and a sample-barcoded 5' primer were used in a second PCR of about 7 to 12 cycles. TCRdb recomputed calls from the 5' RACE reads with MiXCR, one row per CDR3 protein. Of about 1,400,000 distinct CDR3 sequences listed, approximately 59% are singletons. The CDR3 spans 13 residues. Trimming left V 3 bases short and J 10 bases short, with 13 bases between. Germline loops: CDR1 WSHSY, CDR2 SAAADI. The receptor was isolated from a man aged 18 to 35 in good health. J is TRBJ2-1 and V is TRBV10-2; D not certain. Sequences were obtained from blood. The CDR3 region is CASSDSKGQEQFF. The CDR3 DNA reads TGCGCCAGCAGTGATAGTAAGGGCCAAGAGCAGTTCTTC.